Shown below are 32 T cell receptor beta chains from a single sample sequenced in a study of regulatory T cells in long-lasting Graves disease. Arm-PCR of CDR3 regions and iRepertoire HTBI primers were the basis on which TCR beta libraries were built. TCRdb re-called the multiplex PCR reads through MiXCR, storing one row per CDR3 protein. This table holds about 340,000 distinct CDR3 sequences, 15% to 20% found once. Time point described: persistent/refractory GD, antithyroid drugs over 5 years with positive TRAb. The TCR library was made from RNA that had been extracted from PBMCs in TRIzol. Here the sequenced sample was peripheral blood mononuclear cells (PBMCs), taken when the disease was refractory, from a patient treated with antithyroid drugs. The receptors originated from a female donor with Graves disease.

In DNA, the CDR3 is TGTGCCAGCAGCTCCCTGACTGGAGCGGGGAGCATCCGCCGCAATGAGCAGTTCTTC. Amino acid sequence: CASSSLTGAGSIRRNEQFF. The J gene is TRBJ2-1, the V gene TRBV7-2, with TRBD2 matching over 7 bases. Germline loops: CDR1 SGHTA, CDR2 FQGNSA. This CDR3 has 19 residues. The V and J ends lost 4 bases and 6 bases, in that order; junction bases with no gene match: 21.

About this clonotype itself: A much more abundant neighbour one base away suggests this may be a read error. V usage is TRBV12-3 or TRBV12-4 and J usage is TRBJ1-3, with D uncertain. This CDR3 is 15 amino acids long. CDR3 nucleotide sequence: TGTGCCAGCACCCCGCCCTCATTTGCTGGAAACACCACATATTTT. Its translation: CASTPPSFAGNTTYF.

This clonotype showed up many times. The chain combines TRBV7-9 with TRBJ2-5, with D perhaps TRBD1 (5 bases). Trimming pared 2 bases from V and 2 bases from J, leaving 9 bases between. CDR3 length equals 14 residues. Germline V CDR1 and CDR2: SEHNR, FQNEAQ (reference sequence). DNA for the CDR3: TGTGCCAGCAGCTTATTGGCAGGGCAAGAGACCCAGTACTTC. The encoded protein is CASSLLAGQETQYF. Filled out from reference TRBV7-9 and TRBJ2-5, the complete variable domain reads DTGVSQNPRHKITKRGQNVTFRCDPISEHNRLYWYRQTLGQGPEFLTYFQNEAQLEKSRLLSDRFSAERPKGSFSTLEIQRTEQGDSAMYLCASSLLAGQETQYFGPGTRLLVL.

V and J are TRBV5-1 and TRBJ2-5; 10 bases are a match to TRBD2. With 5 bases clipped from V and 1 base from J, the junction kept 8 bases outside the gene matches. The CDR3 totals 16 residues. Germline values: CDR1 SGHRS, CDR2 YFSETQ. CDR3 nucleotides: TGCGCCAGCAGGCCCGGGACTAGCGAAACCCAAGAGACCCAGTACTTC. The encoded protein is CASRPGTSETQETQYF.

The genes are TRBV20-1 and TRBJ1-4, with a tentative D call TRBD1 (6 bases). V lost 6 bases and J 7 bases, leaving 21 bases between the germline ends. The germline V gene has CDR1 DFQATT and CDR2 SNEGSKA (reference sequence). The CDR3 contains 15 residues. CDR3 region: CSAGNNRDESEKLFF. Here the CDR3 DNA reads TGCAGTGCGGGGAACAACAGGGACGAATCTGAAAAACTGTTTTTT.

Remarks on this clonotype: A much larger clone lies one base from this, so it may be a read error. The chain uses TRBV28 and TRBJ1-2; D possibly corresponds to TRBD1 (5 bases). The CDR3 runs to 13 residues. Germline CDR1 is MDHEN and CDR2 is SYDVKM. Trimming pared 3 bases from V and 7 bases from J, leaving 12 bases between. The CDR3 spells CASSFGAAVGYTF. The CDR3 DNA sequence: TGTGCCAGCAGTTTCGGGGCGGCGGTTGGCTACACCTTC.

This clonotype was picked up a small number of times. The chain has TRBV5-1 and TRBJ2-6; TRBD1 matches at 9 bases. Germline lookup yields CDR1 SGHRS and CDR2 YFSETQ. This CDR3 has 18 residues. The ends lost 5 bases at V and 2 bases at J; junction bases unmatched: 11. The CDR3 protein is CASSYTGTGLAGANVLTF. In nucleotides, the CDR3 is TGCGCCAGCAGTTATACCGGGACAGGGTTAGCTGGGGCCAACGTCCTGACTTTC.

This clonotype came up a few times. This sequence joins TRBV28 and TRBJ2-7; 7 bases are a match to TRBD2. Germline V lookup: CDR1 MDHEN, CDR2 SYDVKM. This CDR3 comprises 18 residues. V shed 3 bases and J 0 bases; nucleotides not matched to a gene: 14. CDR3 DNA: TGTGCCAGCAGTTTGAGTCCCCGGGGGGACCCGAGCTCCTACGAGCAGTACTTC. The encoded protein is CASSLSPRGDPSSYEQYF. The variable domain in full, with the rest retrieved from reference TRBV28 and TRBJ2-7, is DVKVTQSSRYLVKRTGEKVFLECVQDMDHENMFWYRQDPGLGLRLIYFSYDVKMKEKGDIPEGYSVSREKKERFSLILESASTNQTSMYLCASSLSPRGDPSSYEQYFGPGTRLTVT.

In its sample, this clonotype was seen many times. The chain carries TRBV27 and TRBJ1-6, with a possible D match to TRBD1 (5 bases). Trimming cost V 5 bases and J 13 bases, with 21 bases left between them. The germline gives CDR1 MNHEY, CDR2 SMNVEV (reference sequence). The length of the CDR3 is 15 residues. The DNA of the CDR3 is TGTGCCAGCAGTCCCTCGGACACGAGCGGGTTGCCCCTCCACTTT. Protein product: CASSPSDTSGLPLHF.

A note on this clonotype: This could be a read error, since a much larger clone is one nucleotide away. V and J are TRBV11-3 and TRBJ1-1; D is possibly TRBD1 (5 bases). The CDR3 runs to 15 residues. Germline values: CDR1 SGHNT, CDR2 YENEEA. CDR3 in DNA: TGTGCCAGCAGCCAGGGACTGGCACCGAACGCTGAAGCTTCCTTT. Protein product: CASSQGLAPNAEASF. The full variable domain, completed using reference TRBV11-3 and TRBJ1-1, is EAGVVQSPRYKIIEKKQPVAFWCNPISGHNTLYWYLQNLGQGPELLIRYENEEAVDDSQLPKDRFSAERLKGVDSTLKIQPAELGDSAVYLCASSQGLAPNAEASFGQGTRLTVV.

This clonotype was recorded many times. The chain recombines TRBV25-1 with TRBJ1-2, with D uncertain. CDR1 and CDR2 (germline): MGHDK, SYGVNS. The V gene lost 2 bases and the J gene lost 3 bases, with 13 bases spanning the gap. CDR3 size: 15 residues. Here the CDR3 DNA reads TGTGCCAGCAGTGAAGGTTATATGAACTACTATGGCTACACCTTC. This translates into CASSEGYMNYYGYTF.

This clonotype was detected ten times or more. In DNA form, the CDR3 reads TGTGCCAGCAGTTACATTCCGGGACTAGCGGGAGGAGGCGAAGAGACCCAGTACTTC. This gives the protein CASSYIPGLAGGGEETQYF. This chain connects TRBV6-5 to TRBJ2-5; 15 bases align to TRBD2. V trimming: 2 bases; J trimming: 3 bases; junction bases outside the gene matches: 10. Germline loops: CDR1 MNHEY, CDR2 SVGAGI. The CDR3 runs 19 residues.

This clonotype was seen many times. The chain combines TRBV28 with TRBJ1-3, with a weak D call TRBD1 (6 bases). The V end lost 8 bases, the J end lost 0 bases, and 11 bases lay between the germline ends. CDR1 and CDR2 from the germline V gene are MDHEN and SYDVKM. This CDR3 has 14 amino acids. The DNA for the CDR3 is TGTGCCAGCCTACCGGACAGCTCTGGAAACACCATATATTTT. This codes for CASLPDSSGNTIYF.

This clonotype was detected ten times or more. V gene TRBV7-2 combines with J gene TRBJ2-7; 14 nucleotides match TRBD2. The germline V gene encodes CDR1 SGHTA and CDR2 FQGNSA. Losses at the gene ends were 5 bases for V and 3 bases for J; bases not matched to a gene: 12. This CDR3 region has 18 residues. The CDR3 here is CASSPYAGTSGSYYEQYF. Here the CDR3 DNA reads TGTGCCAGCAGCCCTTACGCCGGGACTAGCGGGAGTTACTACGAGCAGTACTTC.

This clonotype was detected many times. This CDR3 is CASSLGGQGLYGYTF. CDR3 in DNA: TGTGCCAGCAGCCTGGGGGGACAGGGCCTCTATGGCTACACCTTC. The J gene is TRBJ1-2, the V gene TRBV11-2; TRBD1 aligns across 9 bases. This CDR3 region has 15 residues. Trimming removed 5 bases from V and 4 bases from J; junction bases left unmatched: 8. The V gene's germline CDR1 is SGHAT and CDR2 FQNNGV.

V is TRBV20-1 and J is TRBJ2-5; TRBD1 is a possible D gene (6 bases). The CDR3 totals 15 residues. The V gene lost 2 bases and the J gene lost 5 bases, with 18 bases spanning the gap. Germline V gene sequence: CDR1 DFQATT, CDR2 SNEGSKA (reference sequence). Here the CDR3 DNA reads TGCAGTGCTAGACGAAAAAAGGGGACATCCGAGACCCAGTACTTC. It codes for CSARRKKGTSETQYF.

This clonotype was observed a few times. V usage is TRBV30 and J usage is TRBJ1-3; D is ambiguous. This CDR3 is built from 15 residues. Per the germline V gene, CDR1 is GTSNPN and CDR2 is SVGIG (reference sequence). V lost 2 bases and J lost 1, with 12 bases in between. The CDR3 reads CAWSRLGRSGNTIYF. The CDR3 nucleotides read TGTGCCTGGAGTCGGCTGGGCAGGTCTGGAAACACCATATATTTT.

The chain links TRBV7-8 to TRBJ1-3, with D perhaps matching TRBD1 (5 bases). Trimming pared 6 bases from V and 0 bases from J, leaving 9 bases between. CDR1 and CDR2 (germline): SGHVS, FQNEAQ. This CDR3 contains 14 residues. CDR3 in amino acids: CASSDRLSGNTIYF. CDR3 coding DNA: TGTGCCAGCAGTGACAGACTCTCTGGAAACACCATATATTTT. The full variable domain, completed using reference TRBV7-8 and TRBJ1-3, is GAGVSQSPRYKVAKRGQDVALRCDPISGHVSLFWYQQALGQGPEFLTYFQNEAQLDKSGLPSDRFFAERPEGSVSTLKIQRTQQEDSAVYLCASSDRLSGNTIYFGEGSWLTVV.

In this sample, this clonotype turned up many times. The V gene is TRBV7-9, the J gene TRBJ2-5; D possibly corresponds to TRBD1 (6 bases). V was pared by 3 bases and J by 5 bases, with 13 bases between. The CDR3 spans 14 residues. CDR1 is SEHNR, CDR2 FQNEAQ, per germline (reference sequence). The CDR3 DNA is TGTGCCAGCAGCTTTCAACAGGGATTGGAGACCCAGTACTTC. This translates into CASSFQQGLETQYF.

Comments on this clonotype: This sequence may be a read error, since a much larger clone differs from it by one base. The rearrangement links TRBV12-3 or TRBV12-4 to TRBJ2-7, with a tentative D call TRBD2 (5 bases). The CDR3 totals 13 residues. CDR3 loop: CAGRPTGTYEQYF. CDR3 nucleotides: TGTGCCGGCAGGCCGACGGGGACCTACGAGCAGTACTTC.

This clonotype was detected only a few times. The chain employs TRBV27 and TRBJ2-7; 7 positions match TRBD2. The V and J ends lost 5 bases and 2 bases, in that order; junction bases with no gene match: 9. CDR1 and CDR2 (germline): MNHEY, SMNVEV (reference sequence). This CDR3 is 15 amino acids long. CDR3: CASSPRSGAPYEQYF. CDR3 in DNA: TGTGCCAGCAGTCCCCGGAGCGGGGCACCCTACGAGCAGTACTTC.

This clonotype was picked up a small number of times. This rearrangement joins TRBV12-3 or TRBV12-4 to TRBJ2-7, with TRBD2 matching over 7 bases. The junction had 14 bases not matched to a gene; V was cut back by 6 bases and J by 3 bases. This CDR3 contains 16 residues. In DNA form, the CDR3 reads TGTGCCAGCAGATCCACCCGCGGGAGAGAGGTCTACGAGCAGTACTTC. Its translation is CASRSTRGREVYEQYF.

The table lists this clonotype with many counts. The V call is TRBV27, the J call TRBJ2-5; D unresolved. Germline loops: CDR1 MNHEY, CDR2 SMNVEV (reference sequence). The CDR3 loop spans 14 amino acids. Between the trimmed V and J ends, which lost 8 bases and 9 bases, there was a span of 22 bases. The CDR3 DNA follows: TGTGCCAGCCGTGATGGGCACTCCATTGGGGCCCAGTACTTC. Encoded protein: CASRDGHSIGAQYF.

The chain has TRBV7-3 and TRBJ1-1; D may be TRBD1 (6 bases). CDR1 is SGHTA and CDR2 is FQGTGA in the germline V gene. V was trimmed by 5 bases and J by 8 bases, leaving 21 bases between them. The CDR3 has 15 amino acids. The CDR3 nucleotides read TGTGCCAGCAGCAATACTGGGGGCATCGCCGACGAAGCTTTCTTT. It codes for CASSNTGGIADEAFF.

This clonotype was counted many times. The CDR3 DNA follows: TGTGCCAGCAGCTTAGCGACGGTAACCTACGAGCAGTACTTC. Translating gives CASSLATVTYEQYF. The chain has TRBV7-8 and TRBJ2-7, with unresolved D. Trimming removed 0 bases from V and 2 bases from J, with 8 bases in between. The germline CDR1 and CDR2 sequences are SGHVS and FQNEAQ. The CDR3 has 14 residues.

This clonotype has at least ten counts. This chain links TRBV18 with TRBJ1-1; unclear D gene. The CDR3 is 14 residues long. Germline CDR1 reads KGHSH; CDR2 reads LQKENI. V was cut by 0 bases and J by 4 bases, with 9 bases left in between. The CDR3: CASSPPQAGTEAFF. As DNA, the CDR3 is TGTGCCAGCTCACCACCCCAGGCGGGCACTGAAGCTTTCTTT.

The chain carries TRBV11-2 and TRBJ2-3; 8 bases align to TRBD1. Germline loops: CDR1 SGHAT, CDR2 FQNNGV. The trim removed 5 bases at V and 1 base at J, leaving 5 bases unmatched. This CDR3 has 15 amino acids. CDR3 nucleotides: TGTGCCAGCAGCCTACCGGGACAGGGCACAGATACGCAGTATTTT. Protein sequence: CASSLPGQGTDTQYF.

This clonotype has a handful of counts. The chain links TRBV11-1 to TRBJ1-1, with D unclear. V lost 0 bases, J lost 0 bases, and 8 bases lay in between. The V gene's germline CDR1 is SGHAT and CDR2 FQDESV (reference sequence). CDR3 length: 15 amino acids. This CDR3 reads CASSLATHLNTEAFF. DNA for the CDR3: TGTGCCAGCAGCTTAGCGACACACTTGAACACTGAAGCTTTCTTT.

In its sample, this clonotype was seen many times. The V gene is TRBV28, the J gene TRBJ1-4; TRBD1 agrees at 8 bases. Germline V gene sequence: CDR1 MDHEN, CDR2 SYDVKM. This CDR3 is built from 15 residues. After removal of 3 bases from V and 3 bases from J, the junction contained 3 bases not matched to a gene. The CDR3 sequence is CASSFRGPSNEKLFF. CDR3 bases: TGTGCCAGCAGTTTCAGGGGGCCATCTAATGAAAAACTGTTTTTT.

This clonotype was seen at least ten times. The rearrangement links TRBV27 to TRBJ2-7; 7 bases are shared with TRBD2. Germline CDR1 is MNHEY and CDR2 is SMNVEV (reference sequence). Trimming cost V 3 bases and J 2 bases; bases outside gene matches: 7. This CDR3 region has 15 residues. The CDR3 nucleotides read TGTGCCAGCAGTTTGGGGAGGGACTCGACCTACGAGCAGTACTTC. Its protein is CASSLGRDSTYEQYF.

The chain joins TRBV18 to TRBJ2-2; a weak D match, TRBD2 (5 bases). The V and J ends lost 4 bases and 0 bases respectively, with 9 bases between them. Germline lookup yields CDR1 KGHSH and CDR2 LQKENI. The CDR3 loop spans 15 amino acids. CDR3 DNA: TGTGCCAGCTCACAATTAGCGCCGAACACCGGGGAGCTGTTTTTT. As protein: CASSQLAPNTGELFF.

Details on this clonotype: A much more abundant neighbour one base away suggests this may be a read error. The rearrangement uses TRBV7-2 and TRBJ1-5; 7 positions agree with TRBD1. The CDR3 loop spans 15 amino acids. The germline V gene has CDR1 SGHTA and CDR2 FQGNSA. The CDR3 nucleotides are TGTGCCAGCAGGTGGGACAGTCTTAGCAATCAGCCCCGGCATTTT. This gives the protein CASRWDSLSNQPRHF.